The 6 T cell receptor beta chains below come from one sample, sequenced in a study of shared clonotypes between healthy human individuals. The repertoire was sequenced with immunoSEQ multiplex PCR; TCRdb's copy has only in-frame clones and lacks some. This sample has approximately 530,000 clones, with around 96% found just once. Sequences were obtained from naive CD4+ T cells sorted from blood. The subset: CD45RA+ positively selected. The origin of the receptors is a woman in her twenties or thirties in good health.

The V and J genes are TRBV7-6 and TRBJ2-1; TRBD2 aligns across 10 bases. The CDR3 spans 16 residues. The trim removed 5 bases at V and 5 bases at J, leaving 9 bases unmatched. Per the germline V gene, CDR1 is SGHVS and CDR2 is FNYEAQ. The CDR3 here is CASSEQPLAGNNEQFF. CDR3 DNA: TGTGCCAGCAGCGAGCAGCCACTAGCGGGAAACAATGAGCAGTTCTTC.

The rearrangement links TRBV11-3 to TRBJ2-2; TRBD1 aligns across 7 bases. V shed 0 bases, J shed 5 bases, and the junction held 9 bases outside the gene matches. The CDR3 has 17 amino acids. Per the germline V gene, CDR1 is SGHNT and CDR2 is YENEEA. The CDR3 region has the DNA TGTGCCAGCAGCTTAGAGTTAGGGACAGTTCCTACCGGGGAGCTGTTTTTT. This gives the protein CASSLELGTVPTGELFF. The full variable domain, with the rest looked up from reference TRBV11-3 and TRBJ2-2, is EAGVVQSPRYKIIEKKQPVAFWCNPISGHNTLYWYLQNLGQGPELLIRYENEEAVDDSQLPKDRFSAERLKGVDSTLKIQPAELGDSAVYLCASSLELGTVPTGELFFGEGSRLTVL.

The J gene is TRBJ1-4, the V gene TRBV28; D gene unclear. The CDR3 runs 13 residues. Germline V gene lookup returns CDR1 MDHEN and CDR2 SYDVKM. V lost 4 bases and J lost 6, with 9 bases in between. CDR3 loop: CASSSTVDEKLFF. The CDR3, as DNA: TGTGCCAGCAGTTCTACAGTAGATGAAAAACTGTTTTTT.

This clone was detected once. This rearrangement joins TRBV19 to TRBJ1-2; TRBD1 aligns across 7 bases. The ends lost 9 bases at V and 4 bases at J; junction bases unmatched: 8. The length of the CDR3 is 13 residues. Germline V gives CDR1 LNHDA, CDR2 SQIVND (reference sequence). The chain's CDR3 is CASQTGQGYGYTF. DNA for the CDR3: TGTGCCAGCCAGACAGGGCAGGGCTATGGCTACACCTTC.

The chain has TRBV6-1 and TRBJ2-1; D is unresolved. Trimming shortened V by 7 bases and J by 4 bases, and 5 bases separated the two germline ends. There are 11 residues in the CDR3. Germline V lookup: CDR1 MNHNS, CDR2 SASEGT. The CDR3 region has the DNA TGTGCCAGCAAGGTTTACAATGAGCAGTTCTTC. It is translated as CASKVYNEQFF.

This rearrangement joins TRBV19 to TRBJ2-7; tentatively, D is TRBD1 (6 bases). V gave up 5 bases and J gave up 4 bases, with 15 bases separating them. The V gene's germline CDR1 is LNHDA and CDR2 SQIVND (reference sequence). This CDR3 has 14 residues. CDR3 sequence (DNA): TGTGCCAGTAGTTCCCTCAGGGGCCTTTACGAGCAGTACTTC. This sequence encodes CASSSLRGLYEQYF.